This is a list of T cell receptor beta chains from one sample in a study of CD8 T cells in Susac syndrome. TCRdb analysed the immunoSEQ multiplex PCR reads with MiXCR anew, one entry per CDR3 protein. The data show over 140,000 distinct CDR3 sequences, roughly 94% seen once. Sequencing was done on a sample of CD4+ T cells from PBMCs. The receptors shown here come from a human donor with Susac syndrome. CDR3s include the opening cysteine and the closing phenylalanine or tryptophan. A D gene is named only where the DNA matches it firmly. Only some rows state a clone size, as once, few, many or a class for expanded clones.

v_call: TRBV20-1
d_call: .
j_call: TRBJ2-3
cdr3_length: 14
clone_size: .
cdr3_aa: CSARDPGVPDTQYF
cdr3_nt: TGCAGTGCTAGAGATCCGGGAGTCCCAGATACGCAGTATTTT

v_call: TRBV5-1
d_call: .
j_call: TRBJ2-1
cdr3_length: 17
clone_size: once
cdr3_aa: CASSLAGLLGGHNEQFF
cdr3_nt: TGCGCCAGCAGCTTGGCCGGGTTGTTAGGGGGGCACAATGAGCAGTTCTTC

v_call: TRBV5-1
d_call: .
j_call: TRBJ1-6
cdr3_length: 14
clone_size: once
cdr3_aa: CASSLVNRASPLHF
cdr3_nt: TGCGCCAGCAGCTTGGTGAACAGGGCTTCACCCCTCCACTTT

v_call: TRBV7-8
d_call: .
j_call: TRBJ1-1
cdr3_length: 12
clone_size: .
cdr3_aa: CATQQGVTEAFF
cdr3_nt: TGTGCCACCCAACAGGGAGTCACTGAAGCTTTCTTT

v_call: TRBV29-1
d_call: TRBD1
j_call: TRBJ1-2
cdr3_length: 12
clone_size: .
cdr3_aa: CSVSGTDYGYTF
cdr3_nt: TGCAGCGTTTCCGGGACAGATTATGGCTACACCTTC

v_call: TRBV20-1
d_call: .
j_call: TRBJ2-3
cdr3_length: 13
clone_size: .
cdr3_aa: CSLLISGTDTQYF
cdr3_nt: TGCAGTCTCCTGATCTCCGGCACAGATACGCAGTATTTT

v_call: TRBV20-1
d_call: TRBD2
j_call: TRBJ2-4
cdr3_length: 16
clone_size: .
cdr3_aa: CSAGGLAGGPGDIQYF
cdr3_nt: TGCAGTGCCGGAGGACTAGCGGGAGGGCCCGGGGACATTCAGTACTTC

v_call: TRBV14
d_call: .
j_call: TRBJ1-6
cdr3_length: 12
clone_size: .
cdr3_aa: CASSSAGSPLHF
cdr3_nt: TGTGCCAGCAGCTCGGCCGGGTCACCCCTCCACTTT

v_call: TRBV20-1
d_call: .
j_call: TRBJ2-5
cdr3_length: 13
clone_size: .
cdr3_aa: CSAPKGPGETQYF
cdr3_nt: TGCAGTGCCCCTAAGGGGCCAGGGGAGACCCAGTACTTC

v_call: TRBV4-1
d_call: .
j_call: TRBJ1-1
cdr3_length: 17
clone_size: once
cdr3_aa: CASSQEANRILNTEAFF
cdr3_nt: TGCGCCAGCAGCCAAGAAGCTAACAGGATCCTGAACACTGAAGCTTTCTTT

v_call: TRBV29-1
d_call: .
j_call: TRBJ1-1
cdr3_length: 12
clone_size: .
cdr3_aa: CSVARGPHEAFF
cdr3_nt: TGCAGCGTTGCACGTGGCCCCCATGAAGCTTTCTTT